These T cell receptor beta chains were read from a single sample in a study of vaccination and CD4 T cells after COVID-19. No cognate antigen is known for these TCRs. One entry per CDR3 protein, called by TCRdb with MiXCR from the PCR reads. The repertoire has roughly 16,000 distinct CDR3 sequences, roughly 60% of them found once; the top ten carry 9.5% to 13%. The source material was CD4+ T cells from blood, cultured in vitro. The receptor set was obtained from a human donor who had recovered from COVID-19. The CDR3 runs from the conserved cysteine through the conserved F or W. Each record gives: clone size, J gene, D gene, V gene, CDR3 protein, CDR3 DNA. The D gene is left open where the match is weak. The listing skips clone size in some rows; elsewhere it reads once, few, many or a size class.

abundance: .; j_gene: TRBJ1-6; d_gene: TRBD1; v_gene: TRBV11-1; CDR3aa: CASSARRGGVNNSPLHF; CDR3nt: TGTGCCAGCAGCGCCCGCAGGGGGGGCGTTAATAATTCACCCCTCCACTTT
abundance: .; j_gene: TRBJ2-1; d_gene: .; v_gene: TRBV10-3; CDR3aa: CAISEQGSDFEQFF; CDR3nt: TGTGCCATCAGTGAGCAGGGTTCGGATTTTGAGCAGTTCTTC
abundance: once; j_gene: TRBJ1-2; d_gene: .; v_gene: TRBV10-3; CDR3aa: CAISESTAYNYGYTF; CDR3nt: TGTGCCATCAGTGAGTCGACGGCGTATAACTATGGCTACACCTTC
abundance: few; j_gene: TRBJ1-2; d_gene: .; v_gene: TRBV7-2; CDR3aa: CASSRPEGGIGYTF; CDR3nt: TGTGCCAGCAGCCGTCCAGAGGGGGGAATTGGCTACACCTTC
abundance: once; j_gene: TRBJ2-5; d_gene: .; v_gene: TRBV25-1; CDR3aa: CASRSLTVETQYF; CDR3nt: TGTGCCAGCAGGTCGCTGACAGTAGAGACCCAGTACTTC
abundance: .; j_gene: TRBJ2-2; d_gene: TRBD2; v_gene: TRBV7-9; CDR3aa: CASSLAGGNTGELFF; CDR3nt: TGTGCCAGCTCCTTAGCGGGAGGAAACACCGGGGAGCTGTTTTTT
abundance: few; j_gene: TRBJ2-5; d_gene: .; v_gene: TRBV21-1; CDR3aa: CASSTSSWETQYF; CDR3nt: TGTGCCAGCAGCACCTCATCCTGGGAGACCCAGTACTTC
abundance: .; j_gene: TRBJ2-1; d_gene: TRBD2; v_gene: TRBV5-4; CDR3aa: CASSLAGASGYNGQFF; CDR3nt: TGTGCCAGCAGCTTGGCGGGGGCTAGCGGGTACAATGGGCAGTTCTTC
abundance: .; j_gene: TRBJ2-1; d_gene: TRBD1; v_gene: TRBV29-1; CDR3aa: CSVRSGQGFNEQFF; CDR3nt: TGCAGCGTCCGATCAGGACAGGGGTTTAACGAGCAGTTCTTC
abundance: .; j_gene: TRBJ2-5; d_gene: .; v_gene: TRBV5-4; CDR3aa: CASSLGGGKETQYF; CDR3nt: TGTGCCAGCAGCCTGGGTGGGGGTAAAGAGACCCAGTACTTC